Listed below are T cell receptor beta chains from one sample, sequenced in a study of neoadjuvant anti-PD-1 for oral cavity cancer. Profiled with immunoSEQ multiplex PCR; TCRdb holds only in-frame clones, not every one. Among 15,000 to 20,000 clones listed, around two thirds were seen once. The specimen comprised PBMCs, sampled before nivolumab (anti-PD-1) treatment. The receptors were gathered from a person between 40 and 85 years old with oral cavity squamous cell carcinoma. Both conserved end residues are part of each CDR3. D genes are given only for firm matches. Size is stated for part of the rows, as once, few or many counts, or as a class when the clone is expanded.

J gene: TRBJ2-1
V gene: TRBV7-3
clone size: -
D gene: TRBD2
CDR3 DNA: TGTGCCAGCAGCCCGGGACTAGCGGGATCTCCCTACAATGAGCAGTTCTTC
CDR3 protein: CASSPGLAGSPYNEQFF

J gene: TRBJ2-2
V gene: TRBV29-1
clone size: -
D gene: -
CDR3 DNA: TGCAGCGTTGAGAGGAGTTCCAACACCGGGGAGCTGTTTTTT
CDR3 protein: CSVERSSNTGELFF

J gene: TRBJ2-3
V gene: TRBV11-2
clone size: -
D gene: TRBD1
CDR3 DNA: TGTGCCAGCAGCTTCGGGACAGGCACAGATACGCAGTATTTT
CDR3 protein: CASSFGTGTDTQYF

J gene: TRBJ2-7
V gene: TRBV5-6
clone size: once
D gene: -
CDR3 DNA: TGTGCCAGCAGCTTGAACAGCTACGAGCAGTACTTC
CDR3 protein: CASSLNSYEQYF

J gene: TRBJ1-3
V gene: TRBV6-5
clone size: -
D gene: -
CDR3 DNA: TGTGCCAGCAGTTACTTTGGGGGATTTGGAAACACCATATATTTT
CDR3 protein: CASSYFGGFGNTIYF

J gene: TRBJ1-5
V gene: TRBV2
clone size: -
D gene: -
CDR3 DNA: TGTGCCGGAGGCCTTAGGGGTAATCAGCCCCAGCATTTT
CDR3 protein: CAGGLRGNQPQHF

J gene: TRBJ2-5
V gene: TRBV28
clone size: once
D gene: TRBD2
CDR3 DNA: TGTGCCAGCAGCCCCCGTCCGGGACTAGCGGAAGAGACCCAGTACTTC
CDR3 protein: CASSPRPGLAEETQYF

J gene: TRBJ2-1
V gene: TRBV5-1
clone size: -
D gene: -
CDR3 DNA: TGCGCCAGCAGCTTGGGACCTCCGGCCTACAATGAGCAGTTCTTC
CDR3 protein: CASSLGPPAYNEQFF

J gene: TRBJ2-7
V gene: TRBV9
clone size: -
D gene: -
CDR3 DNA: TGTGCCAGCAGCTCTACACCGGGCTGGGAGCAGTACTTC
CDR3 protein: CASSSTPGWEQYF

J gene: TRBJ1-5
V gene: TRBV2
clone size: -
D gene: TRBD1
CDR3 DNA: TGTGCCAGCAGACCGGGACAGGGCAATCAGCCCCAGCATTTT
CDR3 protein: CASRPGQGNQPQHF

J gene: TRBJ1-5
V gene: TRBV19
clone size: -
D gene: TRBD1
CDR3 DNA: TGTGCCAGTAGCCAGGGACAGGGTACGAGTCAGCCCCAGCATTTT
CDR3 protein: CASSQGQGTSQPQHF

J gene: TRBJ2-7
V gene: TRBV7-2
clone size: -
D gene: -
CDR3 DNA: TGTGCCAGCAGATTCGGGGCGGCCTACGAGCAGTACTTC
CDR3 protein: CASRFGAAYEQYF

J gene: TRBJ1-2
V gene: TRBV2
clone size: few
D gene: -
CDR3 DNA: TGTGCCAGCAGTTTCAGGCCTAGCCCTAAGGGCTACACCTTC
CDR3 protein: CASSFRPSPKGYTF

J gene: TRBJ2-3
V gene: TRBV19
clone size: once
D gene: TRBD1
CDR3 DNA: TGTGCCAGTAGTATAACCGGGACAGGGAGCGATACGCAGTATTTT
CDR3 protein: CASSITGTGSDTQYF

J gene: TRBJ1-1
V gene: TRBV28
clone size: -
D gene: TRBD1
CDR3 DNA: TGTGCCAGCAGGACGGGACAGGGGGCGCGAGCTTTCTTT
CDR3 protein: CASRTGQGARAFF

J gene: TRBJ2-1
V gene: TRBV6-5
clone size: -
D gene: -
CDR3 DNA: TGTGCCAGCAGTTACCCCCCAAATTCTAATGAGCAGTTCTTC
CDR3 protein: CASSYPPNSNEQFF

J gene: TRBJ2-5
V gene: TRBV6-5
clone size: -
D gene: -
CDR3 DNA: TGTGCCAGCAGTTACTTCACAGGGAGCCAAGAGACCCAGTACTTC
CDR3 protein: CASSYFTGSQETQYF

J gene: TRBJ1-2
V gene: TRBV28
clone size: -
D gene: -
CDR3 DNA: TGTGCCAGCAGTTTACAGGTTGGCTACACCTTC
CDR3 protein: CASSLQVGYTF

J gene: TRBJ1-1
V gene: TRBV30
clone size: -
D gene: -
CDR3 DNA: TGTGCCTGGAGACTCCCCCCCAGAGCTTTCTTT
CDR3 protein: CAWRLPPRAFF

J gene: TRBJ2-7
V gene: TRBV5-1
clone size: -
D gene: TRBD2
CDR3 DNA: TGCGCCAGCAGCTTGGCACTAGCGGGTCTCTACGAGCAGTACTTC
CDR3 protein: CASSLALAGLYEQYF

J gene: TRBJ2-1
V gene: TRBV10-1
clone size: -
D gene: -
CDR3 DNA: TGCGCCAGCAGTGGAGGAGACAGATACAATGAGCAGTTCTTC
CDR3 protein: CASSGGDRYNEQFF

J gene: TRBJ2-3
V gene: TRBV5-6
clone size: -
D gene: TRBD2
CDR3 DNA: TGTGCCAGCAGCTCCCGGACTAGCGGGGATACGCAGTATTTT
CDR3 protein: CASSSRTSGDTQYF

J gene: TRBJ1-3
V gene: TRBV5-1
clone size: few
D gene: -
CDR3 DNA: TGCGCCAGCAGCTTGGTTCAGGGAGCTGGAAACACCATATATTTT
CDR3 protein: CASSLVQGAGNTIYF

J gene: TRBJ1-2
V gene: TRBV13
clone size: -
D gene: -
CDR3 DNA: TGTGCCAGCAGCCGGGCGGGGCCTAACTATGGCTACACCTTC
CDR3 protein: CASSRAGPNYGYTF

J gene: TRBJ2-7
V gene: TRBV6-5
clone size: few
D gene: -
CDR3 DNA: TGTGCCAGCAGCCCCCCAACGGCCGGCTCCTACGAGCAGTACTTC
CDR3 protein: CASSPPTAGSYEQYF